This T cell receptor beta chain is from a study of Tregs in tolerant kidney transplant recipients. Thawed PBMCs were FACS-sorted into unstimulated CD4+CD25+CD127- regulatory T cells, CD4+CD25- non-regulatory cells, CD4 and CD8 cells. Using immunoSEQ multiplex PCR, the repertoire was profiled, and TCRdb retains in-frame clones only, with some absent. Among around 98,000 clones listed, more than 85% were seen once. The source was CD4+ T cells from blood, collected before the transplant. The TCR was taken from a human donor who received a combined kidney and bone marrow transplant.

The CDR3 region has the DNA TGTGCCAGCAGCCTACGGGACAGGGGGGGATCCTACGAGCAGTACTTC. This codes for CASSLRDRGGSYEQYF. This chain joins TRBV11-3 and TRBJ2-7, with TRBD1 identical over 11 bases. The CDR3 covers 16 residues. J lost 1 base, V lost 5 bases, and 7 bases had no gene match. Germline loops: CDR1 SGHNT, CDR2 YENEEA.